The 19 T cell receptor beta chains reported below all come from one sample, sequenced in a study of metastatic and nonmetastatic thyroid tumors. With MiXCR, TCRdb reprocessed the PCR reads. Of approximately 12,000 clones in the sample, 20% to 25% were seen once. Prior to thyroid surgery, none of the patients had received any treatment. The sequenced sample consisted of blood. The origin of the receptors is a female donor with papillary thyroid cancer or a benign thyroid nodule (not recorded which). Some clones in this sample may be carry-over from other donors' samples.

As regards this clone: This sequence may be a read error, since a much larger clone differs from it by one base. This chain connects TRBV30 to TRBJ2-5; 7 nucleotides match TRBD2. Per the germline V gene, CDR1 is GTSNPN and CDR2 is SVGIG (reference sequence). Unmatched junction bases numbered 18, after V lost 0 bases and J lost 2 bases. CDR3 size: 19 residues. The CDR3 region is CAWSVLFLGEGYPQETQYF. The CDR3, as DNA: TGTGCCTGGAGTGTCCTGTTCTTGGGGGAGGGCTACCCGCAAGAGACCCAGTACTTC.

This clone counts as medium-sized. The chain joins TRBV28 to TRBJ1-1; D gene unclear. CDR3 size: 14 residues. V was clipped by 6 bases and J by 5 bases, with 16 bases between them. CDR1 and CDR2 from the germline V gene are MDHEN and SYDVKM. The CDR3 DNA is TGTGCCAGCAGCCTAAGACGCGATAGGACTGAAGCTTTCTTT. It codes for CASSLRRDRTEAFF. Based on the CDR3 plus reference TRBV28 and TRBJ1-1, the full variable domain is DVKVTQSSRYLVKRTGEKVFLECVQDMDHENMFWYRQDPGLGLRLIYFSYDVKMKEKGDIPEGYSVSREKKERFSLILESASTNQTSMYLCASSLRRDRTEAFFGQGTRLTVV.

The J gene is TRBJ1-3, the V gene TRBV6-5; TRBD1 is a possible D gene (5 bases). The CDR3 runs 14 residues. V was trimmed by 2 bases and J by 0 bases, leaving 5 bases between them. Germline lookup yields CDR1 MNHEY and CDR2 SVGAGI. DNA of the CDR3: TGTGCCAGCAGTTACGACAGCTCTGGAAACACCATATATTTT. Protein: CASSYDSSGNTIYF.

This clone has at least ten counts. V usage is TRBV20-1 and J usage is TRBJ1-1; TRBD1 aligns across 10 bases. V lost 6 bases and J lost 5; bases outside the gene matches: 3. Germline V gene sequence: CDR1 DFQATT, CDR2 SNEGSKA (reference sequence). This CDR3 comprises 12 residues. The CDR3 coding sequence is TGCAGTGCAGGGACAGGGGATACTGAAGCTTTCTTT. Residues: CSAGTGDTEAFF.

This clone qualifies as medium-sized (0.01 to 0.1%). CDR3 DNA sequence: TGTGCCAGCAGTTTTTCAGGGTTCGGTGAAGCTTTCTTT. Residues: CASSFSGFGEAFF. This chain joins TRBV12-3 or TRBV12-4 and TRBJ1-1; D is possibly TRBD1 (5 bases). This CDR3 spans 13 amino acids. Trimming left V 3 bases short and J 7 bases short, with 12 bases between.

There are many counts of this clone. This specimen includes other DNA sequences encoding the same CDR3. The chain joins TRBV7-9 to TRBJ1-1, with 7 nucleotides matching TRBD1. J gave up 4 bases and V 2 bases, and 4 bases lay outside the gene matches. Per germline, CDR1 SEHNR and CDR2 FQNEAQ (reference sequence). CDR3 length equals 14 residues. As DNA, the CDR3 is TGTGCCAGCAGCTTATCAGGGGGGTCCACTGAAGCTTTCTTT. Translated: CASSLSGGSTEAFF.

Comments on this clone: Mismatch with germline at one junction end may stem from a read error. The chain carries TRBV6-2 or TRBV6-3 and TRBJ2-7; a weak D match, TRBD1 (7 bases). From germline, CDR1 is MNHEY and CDR2 SVGEGT. The CDR3 totals 13 residues. The CDR3 is CASSLSPSVRGHF. CDR3 nucleotide sequence: TGTGCCAGCAGTTTATCTCCTAGCGTGAGGGGGCACTTC.

This clone was counted at least ten times. This chain links TRBV5-1 with TRBJ1-5, with D hard to call. CDR3 length: 15 residues. Per the germline V gene, CDR1 is SGHRS and CDR2 is YFSETQ. Trimming removed 1 base at V and 0 bases at J, with 8 bases between. In nucleotides, the CDR3 is TGCGCCAGCAGCTTGACGGGAGATAGCAATCAGCCCCAGCATTTT. Its protein product is CASSLTGDSNQPQHF.

Sample share makes this clone medium-sized. V gene TRBV19 combines with J gene TRBJ1-2; 8 nucleotides agree with TRBD1. Germline V gene sequence: CDR1 LNHDA, CDR2 SQIVND (reference sequence). After removal of 7 bases from V and 4 bases from J, the junction contained 8 bases not matched to a gene. This CDR3 contains 14 residues. In nucleotides, the CDR3 is TGTGCCAGTACCGGACAGGGAAGTGTCTATGGCTACACCTTC. Amino acids: CASTGQGSVYGYTF.

By sample fraction, this clone is medium-sized. CDR3 DNA sequence: TGTGCCAGTGGTTCAGGGGGCACTGAAGCTTTCTTT. Translated: CASGSGGTEAFF. The rearrangement joins TRBV19 to TRBJ1-1; 7 bases align to TRBD1. The CDR3 is 12 residues long. Germline CDR1 LNHDA, CDR2 SQIVND (reference sequence). V trimming: 8 bases; J trimming: 4 bases; junction bases outside the gene matches: 4.

The sample holds many counts of this clone. The CDR3 region is CAISEPPSGKVTDTQYF. The CDR3 DNA reads as TGTGCCATCAGTGAGCCGCCTAGCGGGAAGGTCACCGATACGCAGTATTTT. The V call is TRBV10-3, the J call TRBJ2-3, with 9 bases that match TRBD2. The CDR3 contains 17 residues. CDR1 is ENHRY, CDR2 SYGVKD, per germline. After removal of 2 bases from V and 6 bases from J, the junction contained 12 bases not matched to a gene.

This clone came up many times. The same CDR3 can be traced to other DNA sequences in this sample. The chain joins TRBV6-6 to TRBJ2-6; unclear D gene. The CDR3 is made up of 14 amino acids. The germline V gene has CDR1 MNHNY and CDR2 SVGAGI (reference sequence). Trimming took off 2 bases at V and 0 bases at J, with 2 bases between the two ends. Here the CDR3 DNA reads TGTGCCAGCAGTTACGACTCTGGGGCCAACGTCCTGACTTTC. Its translation is CASSYDSGANVLTF.

The V and J genes are TRBV28 and TRBJ2-1; TRBD2 matches at 16 bases. Germline V gives CDR1 MDHEN, CDR2 SYDVKM. Trimming took 5 bases from V and 6 from J; bases not matched to a gene: 10. This CDR3 spans 18 amino acids. CDR3 amino acids: CASSPTTGTSGRANEQFF. CDR3 nucleotides: TGTGCCAGCAGTCCAACCACTGGGACTAGCGGGAGGGCCAATGAGCAGTTCTTC.

This clone was observed many times. The genes are TRBV7-8 and TRBJ1-1; D not certain. The CDR3 spans 14 residues. V was cut by 5 bases and J by 2 bases, with 12 bases left in between. Per the germline V gene, CDR1 is SGHVS and CDR2 is FQNEAQ. CDR3 DNA sequence: TGTGCCAGCAGCCCCTACCAAGGTAACACTGAAGCTTTCTTT. As protein: CASSPYQGNTEAFF.

This clone rates as medium-sized. The J gene is TRBJ2-2, the V gene TRBV19, with 9 bases lining up with TRBD1. The CDR3 consists of 14 residues. From germline, CDR1 is LNHDA and CDR2 SQIVND (reference sequence). V gave up 6 bases and J gave up 7 bases; unmatched junction bases: 6. CDR3 in amino acids: CASSSGTGHGELFF. CDR3 DNA sequence: TGTGCCAGTAGCTCCGGGACAGGGCACGGGGAGCTGTTTTTT. Full variable domain (remainder filled in from reference TRBV19 and TRBJ2-2): DGGITQSPKYLFRKEGQNVTLSCEQNLNHDAMYWYRQDPGQGLRLIYYSQIVNDFQKGDIAEGYSVSREKKESFPLTVTSAQKNPTAFYLCASSSGTGHGELFFGEGSRLTVL.

By proportion, this clone is medium-sized. V usage is TRBV28 and J usage is TRBJ1-2; no reliable D call. CDR3 length: 14 residues. The V gene lost 7 bases and the J gene lost 6 bases, with 18 bases spanning the gap. Germline lookup yields CDR1 MDHEN and CDR2 SYDVKM. The CDR3, as DNA: TGTGCCAGCATACCTCCAGCGGGCGGCGATGGCTACACCTTC. Translation gives CASIPPAGGDGYTF.

This rearrangement joins TRBV5-1 to TRBJ1-4; 9 bases align to TRBD1. Germline V lookup: CDR1 SGHRS, CDR2 YFSETQ. The CDR3 is 15 amino acids. Trimming removed 4 bases from V and 8 bases from J; junction bases left unmatched: 9. The CDR3 protein is CASSPGGTGREKLFF. CDR3 coding DNA: TGCGCCAGCAGCCCGGGAGGGACAGGGCGGGAAAAACTGTTTTTT. Looking up the rest from reference TRBV5-1 and TRBJ1-4 gives the full variable domain: KAGVTQTPRYLIKTRGQQVTLSCSPISGHRSVSWYQQTPGQGLQFLFEYFSETQRNKGNFPGRFSGRQFSNSRSEMNVSTLELGDSALYLCASSPGGTGREKLFFGSGTQLSVL.

This clone showed up many times. This sequence joins TRBV5-4 and TRBJ2-7; D is undetermined. The CDR3 length is 15 residues. Germline V gene lookup returns CDR1 SGHNT and CDR2 YYREEE (reference sequence). Trimming cost V 3 bases and J 5 bases, with 18 bases left between them. CDR3 loop: CASSSLATRLDEQYF. CDR3 DNA: TGTGCCAGCAGCTCCCTGGCCACGCGCCTAGACGAGCAGTACTTC.

This clone occurred many times. The V call is TRBV10-3, the J call TRBJ2-1, with TRBD1 matching 9 bases. The V and J ends lost 5 bases and 5 bases, in that order; junction bases with no gene match: 13. Per germline, CDR1 ENHRY and CDR2 SYGVKD. The CDR3 covers 17 residues. CDR3 sequence (DNA): TGTGCCATCAGTCAGCAGGGGGGGACAGGGTGGAACAATGAGCAGTTCTTC. It codes for CAISQQGGTGWNNEQFF.